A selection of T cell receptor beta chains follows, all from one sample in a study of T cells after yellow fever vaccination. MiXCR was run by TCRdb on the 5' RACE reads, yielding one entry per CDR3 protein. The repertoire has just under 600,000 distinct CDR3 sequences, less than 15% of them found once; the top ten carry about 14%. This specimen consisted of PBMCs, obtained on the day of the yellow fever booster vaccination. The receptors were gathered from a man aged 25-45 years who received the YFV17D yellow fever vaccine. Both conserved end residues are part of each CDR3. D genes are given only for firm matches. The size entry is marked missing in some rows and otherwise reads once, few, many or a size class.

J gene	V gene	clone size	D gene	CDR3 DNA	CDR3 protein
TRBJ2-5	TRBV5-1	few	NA	TGCGCCAGCAGAGGGGCAGCGGAGACCCAGTACTTC	CASRGAAETQYF
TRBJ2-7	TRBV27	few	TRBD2	TGTGCCAGCAGTGAACTAGCGGGCGTAACCTACGAGCAGTACTTC	CASSELAGVTYEQYF
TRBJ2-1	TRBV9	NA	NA	TGTGCCAGCAGCGTAGCCGGACTCGAGGGGAATGAGCAGTTCTTC	CASSVAGLEGNEQFF
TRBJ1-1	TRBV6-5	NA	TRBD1	TGTGCCAGCAGTAGGGACAGGCGTCAAGCTTTCTTT	CASSRDRRQAFF
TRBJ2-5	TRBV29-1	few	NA	TGCAGCGCTGGAAGGGGAAATCAAGAGACCCAGTACTTC	CSAGRGNQETQYF
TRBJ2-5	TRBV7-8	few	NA	TGTGCCAGCACCTCCAATGTACGAGAGACCCAGTACTTC	CASTSNVRETQYF
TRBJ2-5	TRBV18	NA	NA	TGTGCCAGCTCGTCAGGAGCCCGACAGACCCAGTACTTC	CASSSGARQTQYF
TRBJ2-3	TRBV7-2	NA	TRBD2	TGTGCCAGCAGCTCTCGACTAGCGGGGCCCACGCAGTATTTT	CASSSRLAGPTQYF
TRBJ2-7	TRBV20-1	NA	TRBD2	TGCAGTGCTCAACTAGCGGGCACAACCTACGAGCAGTACTTC	CSAQLAGTTYEQYF
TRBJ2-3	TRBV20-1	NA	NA	TGCAGTGCTAGAGAATGGGCGGGTCCAGGAGATACGCAGTATTTT	CSAREWAGPGDTQYF
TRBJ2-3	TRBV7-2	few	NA	TGTGCCAGCAGCTTAGTTCACAGCACAGATACGCAGTATTTT	CASSLVHSTDTQYF
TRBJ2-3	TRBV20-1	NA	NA	TGCAGTGCTAGGGTGGGAGGTGTCGCAGATACGCAGTATTTT	CSARVGGVADTQYF
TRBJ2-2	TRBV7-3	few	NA	TGTGCCAGCAGCCTCAATCCTAGCCGGAACACCGGGGAGCTGTTTTTT	CASSLNPSRNTGELFF
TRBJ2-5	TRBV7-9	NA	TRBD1	TGTGCCAGCAGCTTTGCAGGGGGCAGGGGAGAGACCCAGTACTTC	CASSFAGGRGETQYF
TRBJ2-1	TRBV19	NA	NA	TGTGCCAGTAGTCCCTTGACTGGGGGGACCTACAATGAGCAGTTCTTC	CASSPLTGGTYNEQFF
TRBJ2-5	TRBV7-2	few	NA	TGTGCCAGCAGCCCAGGCGTGAGGGGTAGCACTGAGACCCAGTACTTC	CASSPGVRGSTETQYF
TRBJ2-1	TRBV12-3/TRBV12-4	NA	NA	TGTGCCAGCAGTAAGGGGTCCCGGTCCTCCTACAATGAGCAGTTCTTC	CASSKGSRSSYNEQFF
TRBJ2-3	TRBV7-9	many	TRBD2	TGTGCCAGCGAAGATAGCGGGAGAGGGTCAGATACGCAGTATTTT	CASEDSGRGSDTQYF
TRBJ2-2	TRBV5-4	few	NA	TGTGCCAGCAGAAGTCCCGGGACCGGGGAGCTGTTTTTT	CASRSPGTGELFF
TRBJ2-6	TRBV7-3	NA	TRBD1	TGTGCCAGCAGCCCAGGGGGCGCGAATGGGGCCAACGTCCTGACTTTC	CASSPGGANGANVLTF
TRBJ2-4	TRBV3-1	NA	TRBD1	TGTGCCAGCAGCCAGCAGGGGGCGGGTAACATTCAGTACTTC	CASSQQGAGNIQYF
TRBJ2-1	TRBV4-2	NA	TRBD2	TGTGCCAGCAGTCAAGACGGGCTAGCGGGATACAATGAGCAGTTCTTC	CASSQDGLAGYNEQFF
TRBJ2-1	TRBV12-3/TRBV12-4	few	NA	TGTGCCAGCAGTTTTGGCGCAGGGGGGTGGCCCTACAATGAGCAGTTCTTC	CASSFGAGGWPYNEQFF
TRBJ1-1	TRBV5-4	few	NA	TGTGCCAGCAGCTTGGGGGACACCCCGAACACTGAAGCTTTCTTT	CASSLGDTPNTEAFF
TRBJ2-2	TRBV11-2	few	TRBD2	TGTGCCAGCACCCCTTTCGGACTAGCGGGAGTATATCGGACCGGGGAGCTGTTTTTT	CASTPFGLAGVYRTGELFF
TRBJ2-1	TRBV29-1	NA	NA	TGCAGCGTTGAAGAAGGGGTAGGGGAGCAGTTCTTC	CSVEEGVGEQFF
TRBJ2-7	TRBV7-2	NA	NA	TGTGCCAGCAGCTTAAATTGGCGGGAAGAGCAGTACTTC	CASSLNWREEQYF
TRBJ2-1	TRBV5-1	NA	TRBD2	TGCGCCAGCAGCTTGGTACTAGCGGACAATGAGCTGTTCTTC	CASSLVLADNELFF
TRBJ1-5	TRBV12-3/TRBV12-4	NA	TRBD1	TGTGCCAGCAGTGCCGGGACAGGGGGCGGTCAGCCCCAGCATTTT	CASSAGTGGGQPQHF
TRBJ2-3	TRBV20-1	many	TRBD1	TGCAGTGCTGAACCGGGACAGGCAACCACCACAGATACGCAGTATTTT	CSAEPGQATTTDTQYF
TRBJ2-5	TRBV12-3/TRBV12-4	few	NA	TGTGCCAGCACTTACGGAGGGGGTTTGGAGACCCAGTACTTC	CASTYGGGLETQYF
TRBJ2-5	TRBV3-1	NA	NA	TGTGCCAGCAGCCAAGGTCAATACACGAGGGGGGGACGGGCGCAAGAGACCCAGTACTTC	CASSQGQYTRGGRAQETQYF
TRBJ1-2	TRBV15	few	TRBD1	TGTGCCACCAGCGGGAATCCGCGGACAGGGGGGAACTATGGCTACACCTTC	CATSGNPRTGGNYGYTF
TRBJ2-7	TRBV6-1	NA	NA	TGTGCCAGCAGTGGAGACGGAAATTACGAGCAGTACTTC	CASSGDGNYEQYF
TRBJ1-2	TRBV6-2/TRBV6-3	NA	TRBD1	TGTGCCAGCAGTCCACCGCCGGGACAGGGGTCGCTGTATGGCTACACCTTC	CASSPPPGQGSLYGYTF